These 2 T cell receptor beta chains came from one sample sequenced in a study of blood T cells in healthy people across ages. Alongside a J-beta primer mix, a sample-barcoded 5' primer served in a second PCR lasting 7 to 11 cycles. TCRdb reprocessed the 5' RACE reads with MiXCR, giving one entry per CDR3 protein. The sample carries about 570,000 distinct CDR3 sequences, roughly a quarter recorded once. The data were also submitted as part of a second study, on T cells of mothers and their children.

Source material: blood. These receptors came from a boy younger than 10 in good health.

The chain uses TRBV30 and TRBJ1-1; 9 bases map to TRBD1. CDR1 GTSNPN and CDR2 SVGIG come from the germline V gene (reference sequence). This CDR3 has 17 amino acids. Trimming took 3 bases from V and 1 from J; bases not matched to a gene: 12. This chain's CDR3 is CAWSPVPGQGSNTEAFF. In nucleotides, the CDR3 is TGTGCCTGGAGCCCCGTACCGGGACAGGGATCGAACACTGAAGCTTTCTTT. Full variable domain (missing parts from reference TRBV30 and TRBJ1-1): SQTIHQWPATLVQPVGSPLSLECTVEGTSNPNLYWYRQAAGRGLQLLFYSVGIGQISSEVPQNLSASRPQDRQFILSSKKLLLSDSGFYLCAWSPVPGQGSNTEAFFGQGTRLTVV.

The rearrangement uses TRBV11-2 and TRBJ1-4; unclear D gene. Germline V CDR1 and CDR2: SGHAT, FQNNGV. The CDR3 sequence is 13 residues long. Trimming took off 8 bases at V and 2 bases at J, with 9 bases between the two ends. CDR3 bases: TGTGCCAGCCGGTCGTGGACTAATGAAAAACTGTTTTTT. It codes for CASRSWTNEKLFF.